This passage covers 3 T cell receptor beta chains from one sample sequenced in a study of technical replicates of blood from several donors. The assay was immunoSEQ multiplex PCR, and TCRdb's table has in-frame clones only and misses some. Here the sample spans 60,000 to 75,000 clones, around 97% being singletons. The sample comprised T cells isolated from PBMCs. Every receptor here comes from a human donor in good health.

The chain joins TRBV27 to TRBJ2-7, with TRBD2 matching over 10 bases. CDR3 length equals 16 residues. Germline V CDR1 and CDR2: MNHEY, SMNVEV (reference sequence). The V gene end was trimmed by 6 bases and the J gene end by 0 bases; junction bases not matched to a gene: 8. The DNA of the CDR3 is TGTGCCAGCAGAATGACTAGCGGGCTGAGCTCCTACGAGCAGTACTTC. Translation: CASRMTSGLSSYEQYF.

The chain is built from TRBV6-1 and TRBJ2-1, with 8 bases that match TRBD1. Germline V gene lookup returns CDR1 MNHNS and CDR2 SASEGT. This CDR3 region has 14 residues. J was trimmed by 8 bases and V by 3 bases; bases with no gene match: 6. The CDR3 is CASSDQGAFDEQFF. The CDR3 region has the DNA TGTGCCAGCAGTGATCAGGGGGCGTTCGATGAGCAGTTCTTC.

A note on this clone: The sample contains more than one DNA sequence encoding this CDR3. This sequence joins TRBV9 and TRBJ2-5; tentative D call: TRBD2 (7 bases). This CDR3 is 14 amino acids long. Per germline, CDR1 SGDLS and CDR2 YYNGEE. V lost 4 bases and J lost 4, with 14 bases in between. The CDR3 DNA is TGTGCCAGCAGCCCTAGCGGAGGGGGAGAGACCCAGTACTTC. This encodes CASSPSGGGETQYF.